This TCR beta chain was documented in a study of cytomegalovirus exposure and HLA in healthy donors. Study findings and constraints: The authors considered a cluster of highly shared sequence variants likely to be a sequencing artifact.

Nominally healthy donors were sampled, though unrecorded immune exposures were likely. About this clone: Its matching antigen is unknown.

With 60 Vbeta and 13 Jbeta primers, the PCR was carried out. Data came from immunoSEQ multiplex PCR; TCRdb stores just in-frame clones and leaves some out. The table has 83,000 or so clones, about 76% seen once. The receptor comes from a man between 25 and 39 years old in good health and CMV-seropositive. Sequences were obtained from PBMCs.

As DNA, the CDR3 is TGTGCCAGCAGCCCTATAGCGGGGGGATACAATGAGCAGTTCTTC. Encoded protein: CASSPIAGGYNEQFF. V is TRBV14 and J is TRBJ2-1; 10 nucleotides match TRBD2. Germline V gives CDR1 SGHDN, CDR2 FVKESK. The CDR3 consists of 15 residues. V shed 4 bases and J 4 bases; nucleotides not matched to a gene: 4.